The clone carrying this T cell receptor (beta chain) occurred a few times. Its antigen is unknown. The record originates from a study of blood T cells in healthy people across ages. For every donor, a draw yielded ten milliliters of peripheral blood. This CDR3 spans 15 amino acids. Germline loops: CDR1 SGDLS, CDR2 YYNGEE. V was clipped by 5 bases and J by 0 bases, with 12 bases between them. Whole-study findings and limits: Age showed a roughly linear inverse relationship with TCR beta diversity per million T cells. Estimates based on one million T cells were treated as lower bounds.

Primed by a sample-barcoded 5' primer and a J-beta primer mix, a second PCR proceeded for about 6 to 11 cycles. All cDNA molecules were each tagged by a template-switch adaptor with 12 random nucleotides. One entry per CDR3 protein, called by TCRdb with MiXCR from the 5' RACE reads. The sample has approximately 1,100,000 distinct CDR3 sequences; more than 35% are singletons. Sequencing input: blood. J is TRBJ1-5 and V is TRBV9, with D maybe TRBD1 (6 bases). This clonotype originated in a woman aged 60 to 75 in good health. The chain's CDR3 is CASSSTGFSNQPQHF. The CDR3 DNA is TGTGCCAGCAGTTCGACAGGATTTAGCAATCAGCCCCAGCATTTT.